This T cell receptor (beta chain) was identified during a study of T-cell reconstitution after alpha-beta-depleted transplantation in children. Germline CDR1 and CDR2: SGHTA and FQGNSA. Trimming removed 0 bases from V and 4 bases from J; junction bases left unmatched: 8. The CDR3 contains 17 residues. Unique molecular identifiers featured in how the TCRbeta library was prepared. TCRdb independently ran MiXCR on the PCR reads; one entry per CDR3 protein. In the table there are more than 60,000 distinct CDR3 sequences, 5.5% to 7.5% of which are singletons. The V call is TRBV7-2, the J call TRBJ2-4; 8 positions agree with TRBD1. The clonotype comes from a human donor who donated a stem cell graft to a child with acute lymphoblastic leukemia. The source was PBMCs from the stem cell graft donor, collected from the stem cell graft. CDR3 in DNA: TGTGCCAGCAGCTTAGCCTCCGGGACAGGATCAAAAAACATTCAGTACTTC. Translating gives CASSLASGTGSKNIQYF.